This T cell receptor (beta chain) emerged from a study of cytomegalovirus exposure and HLA in healthy donors. The study's findings and limits: Later analysis identified a missense DCLRE1C variant that was linked to TCR beta V- and J-gene trimming. It was reportedly the case that the classifier diagnosed cytomegalovirus status with high specificity and sensitivity.

CDR1 SGHNT and CDR2 YENEEA come from the germline V gene. V lost 3 bases, J lost 1 base, and 6 bases lay in between. CDR3 size: 13 residues. This PCR relied on a set of 60 Vbeta primers and 13 Jbeta primers. TCRdb keeps only in-frame clones here, not all; method: immunoSEQ multiplex PCR. The sample holds some 150,000 clones, 60% to 80% seen once. About this clone itself: Its antigen is currently unknown.

Healthy bone marrow donors made up the donors. This TCR came from a male donor in good health and CMV-seronegative. The specimen sequenced was PBMCs. The V call is TRBV11-3, the J call TRBJ1-1; D is undetermined. CDR3 region: CASSFSKNTEAFF. For the CDR3, the DNA is TGTGCCAGCAGCTTTTCAAAGAACACTGAAGCTTTCTTT.